What follows describes a single TCR beta chain. Looked up from germline, CDR1 is MDHEN and CDR2 is SYDVKM. The junction had 11 bases not matched to a gene; V was cut back by 6 bases and J by 4 bases. The CDR3 covers 16 residues. Method: immunoSEQ multiplex PCR; TCRdb's copy keeps in-frame clones and lacks some. The table lists some 150,000 clones, about 85% of them singletons. The data were taken from a study of blood T cell repertoires in COVID-19. The V call is TRBV28, the J call TRBJ1-2, with 10 bases lining up with TRBD1. What was sequenced was peripheral blood. This TCR was sampled from a man in his forties with acute or convalescent COVID-19. DNA for the CDR3: TGTGCCAGCAGGCAGCCGGGACAGGGGTTTCGCTATGGCTACACCTTC. As protein: CASRQPGQGFRYGYTF.